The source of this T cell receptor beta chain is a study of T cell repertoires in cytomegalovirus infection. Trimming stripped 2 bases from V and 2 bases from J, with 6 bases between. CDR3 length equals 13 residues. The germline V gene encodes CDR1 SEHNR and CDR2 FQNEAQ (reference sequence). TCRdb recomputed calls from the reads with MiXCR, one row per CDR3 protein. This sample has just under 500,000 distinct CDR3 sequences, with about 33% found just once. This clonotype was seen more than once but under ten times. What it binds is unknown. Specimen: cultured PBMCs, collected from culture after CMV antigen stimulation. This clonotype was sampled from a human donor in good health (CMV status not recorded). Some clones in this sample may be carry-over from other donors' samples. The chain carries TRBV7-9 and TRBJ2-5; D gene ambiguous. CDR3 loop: CASSLMGQETQYF. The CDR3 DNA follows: TGTGCCAGCAGCTTAATGGGTCAAGAGACCCAGTACTTC.